The 25 T cell receptor beta chains in this list originate from one sample, sequenced in a study of T-cell memory formation after mild COVID-19. A single record per CDR3 protein comes from TCRdb applying MiXCR to the 5' RACE reads. The table records about 190,000 distinct CDR3 sequences, approximately 20% of them present only once. The material sequenced was PBMCs or a T cell subset sorted from them (not recorded which). Receptor source: an adult woman who had mild COVID-19 (a few samples of this study predate the infection). Cell type and time point are not known.

The chain is built from TRBV4-1 and TRBJ2-7; possibly TRBD1 for D (5 bases). V dropped 0 bases and J dropped 3 bases, with 15 bases sitting between them. Germline-derived CDR1 and CDR2 are MGHRA and YSYEKL. The CDR3 is 16 amino acids. CDR3 in DNA: TGCGCCAGCAGCCAAGAGTTCAGGGTCCCCCTCTACGAGCAGTACTTC. It translates to CASSQEFRVPLYEQYF.

The J gene is TRBJ1-1, the V gene TRBV30; 7 bases line up with TRBD1. Unmatched junction bases numbered 20, after V lost 2 bases and J lost 11 bases. Germline lookup yields CDR1 GTSNPN and CDR2 SVGIG (reference sequence). CDR3 length equals 16 residues. CDR3: CAWSPPGRGRGSQAFF. The CDR3 region has the DNA TGTGCCTGGAGTCCCCCCGGTCGTGGCAGGGGGAGTCAGGCTTTCTTT.

For the CDR3, the DNA is TGCGCCAGCAGCTTGGAGTTGGGGGCCAGGGGGGCAGCCTACGAGCAGTACTTC. Residues: CASSLELGARGAAYEQYF. This chain uses TRBV5-1 with TRBJ2-7, with D maybe TRBD1 (7 bases). V lost 0 bases, J lost 2 bases, and 21 bases lay in between. This CDR3 is 18 amino acids long. Germline CDR1 is SGHRS and CDR2 is YFSETQ.

The chain joins TRBV15 to TRBJ2-3; no firm D call. The CDR3 totals 12 residues. The V gene's germline CDR1 is LNHNV and CDR2 YYDKDF (reference sequence). V lost 1 base, J lost 3 bases, and 2 bases lay in between. The CDR3 spells CATSRVTDTQYF. The CDR3 coding sequence is TGTGCCACCAGCAGAGTTACAGATACGCAGTATTTT.

This clonotype was found a few times. This chain joins TRBV6-5 and TRBJ2-7, with D unclear. V was cut by 5 bases and J by 0 bases, with 17 bases left in between. Per germline, CDR1 MNHEY and CDR2 SVGAGI. The CDR3 extends over 16 amino acids. CDR3 sequence reads: CASSQQEPQSSYEQYF. CDR3 in DNA: TGTGCCAGCAGTCAGCAGGAGCCTCAGAGCTCCTACGAGCAGTACTTC.

This chain uses TRBV12-3 or TRBV12-4 with TRBJ2-7; the D is unclear. The CDR3 totals 12 residues. Trimming left V 3 bases short and J 3 bases short, with 6 bases between. In nucleotides, the CDR3 is TGTGCCAGCAGTTTTTACGGCTACGAGCAGTACTTC. Translation gives CASSFYGYEQYF.

This clonotype has only a few counts. The chain joins TRBV5-1 to TRBJ1-2; the D is unclear. The CDR3 is made up of 14 amino acids. Trimming took 4 bases from V and 0 from J, leaving 10 bases between them. Germline V gene data show CDR1 as SGHRS and CDR2 as YFSETQ. CDR3 nucleotide sequence: TGCGCCAGCAGCCCAGGTAGTACTAACTATGGCTACACCTTC. Translation gives CASSPGSTNYGYTF.

The DNA for the CDR3 is TGTGCCAGCAGGCCGGCTGGGGCCAACGTCCTGACTTTC. It codes for CASRPAGANVLTF. V and J are TRBV27 and TRBJ2-6; D call uncertain. Between the trimmed V and J ends, which lost 6 bases and 2 bases, there was a span of 5 bases. The germline gives CDR1 MNHEY, CDR2 SMNVEV (reference sequence). The length of the CDR3 is 13 residues. Looking up the rest from reference TRBV27 and TRBJ2-6 gives the full variable domain: EAQVTQNPRYLITVTGKKLTVTCSQNMNHEYMSWYRQDPGLGLRQIYYSMNVEVTDKGDVPEGYKVSRKEKRNFPLILESPSPNQTSLYFCASRPAGANVLTFGAGSRLTVL.

This sequence joins TRBV29-1 and TRBJ2-3, with D hard to call. The CDR3 sequence is 13 residues long. V was trimmed by 5 bases and J by 1 base, leaving 10 bases between them. Germline V gene data show CDR1 as SQVTM and CDR2 as ANQGSEA. The CDR3 coding sequence is TGCAGCGTTCGGCCGGCCGGCACAGATACGCAGTATTTT. Translated: CSVRPAGTDTQYF.

This clonotype has a handful of counts. The chain recombines TRBV20-1 with TRBJ2-2, with TRBD2 matching over 8 bases. This CDR3 comprises 17 residues. Germline V CDR1 and CDR2: DFQATT, SNEGSKA (reference sequence). The V and J ends lost 1 base and 4 bases, in that order; junction bases with no gene match: 11. DNA of the CDR3: TGCAGTGCTAGAGTTCCGCGGGGGGTCTCGGGCACCGGGGAGCTGTTTTTT. It specifies CSARVPRGVSGTGELFF.

The chain employs TRBV7-3 and TRBJ1-1; 8 bases fit TRBD1. Trimming took 2 bases from V and 7 from J; bases not matched to a gene: 6. The CDR3 totals 14 residues. Germline loops: CDR1 SGHTA, CDR2 FQGTGA. The CDR3 nucleotides read TGTGCCAGCAGCTTACAGGGGGCGGACCTTGAAGCTTTCTTT. The encoded protein is CASSLQGADLEAFF.

This clonotype has only a few counts. The chain carries TRBV28 and TRBJ2-7, with 10 bases fitting TRBD1. The CDR3 is made up of 17 amino acids. The germline V gene has CDR1 MDHEN and CDR2 SYDVKM. With 9 bases clipped from V and 1 base from J, the junction kept 15 bases outside the gene matches. The CDR3 spells CASLGTGVAGRSYEQYF. Here the CDR3 DNA reads TGTGCCAGTCTCGGGACAGGGGTCGCGGGGAGGTCCTACGAGCAGTACTTC.

In this sample, this clonotype turned up a few times. The V gene is TRBV5-1, the J gene TRBJ1-1; D uncertain. The CDR3 consists of 12 residues. Per germline, CDR1 SGHRS and CDR2 YFSETQ. The V and J ends lost 0 bases and 6 bases respectively, with 6 bases between them. CDR3 residues: CASSLGAAEAFF. The DNA of the CDR3 is TGCGCCAGCAGCTTGGGGGCGGCTGAAGCTTTCTTT. The full variable domain, its missing parts supplied by reference TRBV5-1 and TRBJ1-1, is KAGVTQTPRYLIKTRGQQVTLSCSPISGHRSVSWYQQTPGQGLQFLFEYFSETQRNKGNFPGRFSGRQFSNSRSEMNVSTLELGDSALYLCASSLGAAEAFFGQGTRLTVV.

This chain joins TRBV4-1 and TRBJ2-7; no clear D. The V gene lost 2 bases and the J gene lost 5 bases, with 10 bases spanning the gap. The CDR3 runs 13 residues. The germline V gene has CDR1 MGHRA and CDR2 YSYEKL. The CDR3, as DNA: TGCGCCAGCAGCCAACTAGGGATCCACGAGCAGTACTTC. It encodes CASSQLGIHEQYF.

In its sample, this clonotype was seen a few times. The rearrangement links TRBV5-1 to TRBJ2-1; 14 bases align to TRBD2. In germline, CDR1 is SGHRS, CDR2 YFSETQ. J lost 7 bases, V lost 4 bases, and 4 bases had no gene match. This CDR3 spans 15 amino acids. The CDR3 loop reads CASSPGTSGGNEQFF. The CDR3 DNA reads as TGCGCCAGCAGCCCCGGGACTAGCGGGGGAAATGAGCAGTTCTTC.

This clonotype has ten or more counts. The V and J genes are TRBV24-1 and TRBJ2-2; D remains ambiguous. With 4 bases removed from V and 5 bases from J, the gap between germline ends came to 13 bases. Germline V CDR1 and CDR2: KGHDR, SFDVKD. The CDR3 extends over 15 amino acids. CDR3 nucleotide sequence: TGTGCCACCAGTGAAGAAATCCCTAGGACCGGGGAGCTGTTTTTT. It codes for CATSEEIPRTGELFF.

The chain links TRBV7-8 to TRBJ2-5; D call uncertain. V was clipped by 4 bases and J by 5 bases, with 14 bases between them. Germline loops: CDR1 SGHVS, CDR2 FQNEAQ. CDR3 length: 14 amino acids. CDR3 nucleotide sequence: TGTGCCAGCAGCTCCTCGGTTGGGTGGGAGACCCAGTACTTC. It yields the protein CASSSSVGWETQYF.

This clonotype was found a few times. The gene calls are TRBV12-3 or TRBV12-4 and TRBJ2-4, with D unresolved. This CDR3 comprises 14 residues. V was cut by 3 bases and J by 0 bases, with 6 bases left in between. In DNA, the CDR3 is TGTGCCAGCAGTTTCCGTCTAGCCAAAAACATTCAGTACTTC. This gives the protein CASSFRLAKNIQYF.

V gene TRBV29-1 combines with J gene TRBJ1-1; D uncertain. CDR3 length: 12 amino acids. Per the germline V gene, CDR1 is SQVTM and CDR2 is ANQGSEA. Trimming removed 6 bases from V and 4 bases from J, with 12 bases in between. This CDR3 is CSVPRASTEAFF. CDR3 sequence (DNA): TGCAGCGTCCCCCGGGCTAGCACTGAAGCTTTCTTT.

This clonotype was detected a few times. The chain uses TRBV12-3 or TRBV12-4 and TRBJ2-1; the D is unclear. With 1 base removed from V and 7 bases from J, the gap between germline ends came to 2 bases. CDR3 length: 11 residues. The CDR3 sequence: CASSLENEQFF. The CDR3 DNA reads TGTGCCAGCAGTTTAGAGAATGAGCAGTTCTTC.

This chain links TRBV27 with TRBJ1-6; D remains unclear. With 3 bases removed from V and 8 bases from J, the gap between germline ends came to 5 bases. This CDR3 contains 12 residues. CDR1 MNHEY and CDR2 SMNVEV come from the germline V gene (reference sequence). The CDR3 protein is CASSLGYSPLHF. In DNA form, the CDR3 reads TGTGCCAGCAGTTTGGGGTATTCACCCCTCCACTTT.

The V gene is TRBV5-1, the J gene TRBJ1-1; 7 bases agree with TRBD1. The CDR3 is made up of 14 amino acids. Germline values: CDR1 SGHRS, CDR2 YFSETQ. Germline trimming cut 4 bases from V and 0 bases from J; bases unmatched to any gene: 3. CDR3 sequence: CASSTQGMNTEAFF. Written as DNA, the CDR3 is TGCGCCAGCAGCACACAGGGGATGAACACTGAAGCTTTCTTT.

At least ten counts were recorded for this clonotype. A junction boundary mismatches the germline segment, possibly from a read error. The gene calls are TRBV7-9 and TRBJ2-1, with TRBD2 matching over 9 bases. This CDR3 spans 15 amino acids. Germline V CDR1 and CDR2: SEHNR, FQNEAQ (reference sequence). This CDR3 is CASSVAGADYNEQFF. CDR3 nucleotide sequence: TGTGCCAGCAGCGTAGCGGGGGCCGATTACAATGAGCAGTTCTTC.

There are a few counts of this clonotype. The chain joins TRBV20-1 to TRBJ2-1; D gene ambiguous. The germline V gene encodes CDR1 DFQATT and CDR2 SNEGSKA (reference sequence). The CDR3 consists of 15 residues. Trimming took 3 bases from V and 2 from J, leaving 14 bases between them. The CDR3 DNA sequence: TGCAGTGCTAGTAACACAGTTGACCCCTACAATGAGCAGTTCTTC. The encoded protein is CSASNTVDPYNEQFF.

This clonotype came up many times. The chain has TRBV11-2 and TRBJ2-6; no reliable D call. V dropped 3 bases and J dropped 0 bases, with 12 bases sitting between them. This CDR3 region has 17 residues. The germline gives CDR1 SGHAT, CDR2 FQNNGV. DNA for the CDR3: TGTGCCAGCAGCTTTAACAGAGTAGACTCTGGGGCCAACGTCCTGACTTTC. Protein sequence: CASSFNRVDSGANVLTF. The variable domain in full, with the rest retrieved from reference TRBV11-2 and TRBJ2-6, is EAGVAQSPRYKIIEKRQSVAFWCNPISGHATLYWYQQILGQGPKLLIQFQNNGVVDDSQLPKDRFSAERLKGVDSTLKIQPAKLEDSAVYLCASSFNRVDSGANVLTFGAGSRLTVL.